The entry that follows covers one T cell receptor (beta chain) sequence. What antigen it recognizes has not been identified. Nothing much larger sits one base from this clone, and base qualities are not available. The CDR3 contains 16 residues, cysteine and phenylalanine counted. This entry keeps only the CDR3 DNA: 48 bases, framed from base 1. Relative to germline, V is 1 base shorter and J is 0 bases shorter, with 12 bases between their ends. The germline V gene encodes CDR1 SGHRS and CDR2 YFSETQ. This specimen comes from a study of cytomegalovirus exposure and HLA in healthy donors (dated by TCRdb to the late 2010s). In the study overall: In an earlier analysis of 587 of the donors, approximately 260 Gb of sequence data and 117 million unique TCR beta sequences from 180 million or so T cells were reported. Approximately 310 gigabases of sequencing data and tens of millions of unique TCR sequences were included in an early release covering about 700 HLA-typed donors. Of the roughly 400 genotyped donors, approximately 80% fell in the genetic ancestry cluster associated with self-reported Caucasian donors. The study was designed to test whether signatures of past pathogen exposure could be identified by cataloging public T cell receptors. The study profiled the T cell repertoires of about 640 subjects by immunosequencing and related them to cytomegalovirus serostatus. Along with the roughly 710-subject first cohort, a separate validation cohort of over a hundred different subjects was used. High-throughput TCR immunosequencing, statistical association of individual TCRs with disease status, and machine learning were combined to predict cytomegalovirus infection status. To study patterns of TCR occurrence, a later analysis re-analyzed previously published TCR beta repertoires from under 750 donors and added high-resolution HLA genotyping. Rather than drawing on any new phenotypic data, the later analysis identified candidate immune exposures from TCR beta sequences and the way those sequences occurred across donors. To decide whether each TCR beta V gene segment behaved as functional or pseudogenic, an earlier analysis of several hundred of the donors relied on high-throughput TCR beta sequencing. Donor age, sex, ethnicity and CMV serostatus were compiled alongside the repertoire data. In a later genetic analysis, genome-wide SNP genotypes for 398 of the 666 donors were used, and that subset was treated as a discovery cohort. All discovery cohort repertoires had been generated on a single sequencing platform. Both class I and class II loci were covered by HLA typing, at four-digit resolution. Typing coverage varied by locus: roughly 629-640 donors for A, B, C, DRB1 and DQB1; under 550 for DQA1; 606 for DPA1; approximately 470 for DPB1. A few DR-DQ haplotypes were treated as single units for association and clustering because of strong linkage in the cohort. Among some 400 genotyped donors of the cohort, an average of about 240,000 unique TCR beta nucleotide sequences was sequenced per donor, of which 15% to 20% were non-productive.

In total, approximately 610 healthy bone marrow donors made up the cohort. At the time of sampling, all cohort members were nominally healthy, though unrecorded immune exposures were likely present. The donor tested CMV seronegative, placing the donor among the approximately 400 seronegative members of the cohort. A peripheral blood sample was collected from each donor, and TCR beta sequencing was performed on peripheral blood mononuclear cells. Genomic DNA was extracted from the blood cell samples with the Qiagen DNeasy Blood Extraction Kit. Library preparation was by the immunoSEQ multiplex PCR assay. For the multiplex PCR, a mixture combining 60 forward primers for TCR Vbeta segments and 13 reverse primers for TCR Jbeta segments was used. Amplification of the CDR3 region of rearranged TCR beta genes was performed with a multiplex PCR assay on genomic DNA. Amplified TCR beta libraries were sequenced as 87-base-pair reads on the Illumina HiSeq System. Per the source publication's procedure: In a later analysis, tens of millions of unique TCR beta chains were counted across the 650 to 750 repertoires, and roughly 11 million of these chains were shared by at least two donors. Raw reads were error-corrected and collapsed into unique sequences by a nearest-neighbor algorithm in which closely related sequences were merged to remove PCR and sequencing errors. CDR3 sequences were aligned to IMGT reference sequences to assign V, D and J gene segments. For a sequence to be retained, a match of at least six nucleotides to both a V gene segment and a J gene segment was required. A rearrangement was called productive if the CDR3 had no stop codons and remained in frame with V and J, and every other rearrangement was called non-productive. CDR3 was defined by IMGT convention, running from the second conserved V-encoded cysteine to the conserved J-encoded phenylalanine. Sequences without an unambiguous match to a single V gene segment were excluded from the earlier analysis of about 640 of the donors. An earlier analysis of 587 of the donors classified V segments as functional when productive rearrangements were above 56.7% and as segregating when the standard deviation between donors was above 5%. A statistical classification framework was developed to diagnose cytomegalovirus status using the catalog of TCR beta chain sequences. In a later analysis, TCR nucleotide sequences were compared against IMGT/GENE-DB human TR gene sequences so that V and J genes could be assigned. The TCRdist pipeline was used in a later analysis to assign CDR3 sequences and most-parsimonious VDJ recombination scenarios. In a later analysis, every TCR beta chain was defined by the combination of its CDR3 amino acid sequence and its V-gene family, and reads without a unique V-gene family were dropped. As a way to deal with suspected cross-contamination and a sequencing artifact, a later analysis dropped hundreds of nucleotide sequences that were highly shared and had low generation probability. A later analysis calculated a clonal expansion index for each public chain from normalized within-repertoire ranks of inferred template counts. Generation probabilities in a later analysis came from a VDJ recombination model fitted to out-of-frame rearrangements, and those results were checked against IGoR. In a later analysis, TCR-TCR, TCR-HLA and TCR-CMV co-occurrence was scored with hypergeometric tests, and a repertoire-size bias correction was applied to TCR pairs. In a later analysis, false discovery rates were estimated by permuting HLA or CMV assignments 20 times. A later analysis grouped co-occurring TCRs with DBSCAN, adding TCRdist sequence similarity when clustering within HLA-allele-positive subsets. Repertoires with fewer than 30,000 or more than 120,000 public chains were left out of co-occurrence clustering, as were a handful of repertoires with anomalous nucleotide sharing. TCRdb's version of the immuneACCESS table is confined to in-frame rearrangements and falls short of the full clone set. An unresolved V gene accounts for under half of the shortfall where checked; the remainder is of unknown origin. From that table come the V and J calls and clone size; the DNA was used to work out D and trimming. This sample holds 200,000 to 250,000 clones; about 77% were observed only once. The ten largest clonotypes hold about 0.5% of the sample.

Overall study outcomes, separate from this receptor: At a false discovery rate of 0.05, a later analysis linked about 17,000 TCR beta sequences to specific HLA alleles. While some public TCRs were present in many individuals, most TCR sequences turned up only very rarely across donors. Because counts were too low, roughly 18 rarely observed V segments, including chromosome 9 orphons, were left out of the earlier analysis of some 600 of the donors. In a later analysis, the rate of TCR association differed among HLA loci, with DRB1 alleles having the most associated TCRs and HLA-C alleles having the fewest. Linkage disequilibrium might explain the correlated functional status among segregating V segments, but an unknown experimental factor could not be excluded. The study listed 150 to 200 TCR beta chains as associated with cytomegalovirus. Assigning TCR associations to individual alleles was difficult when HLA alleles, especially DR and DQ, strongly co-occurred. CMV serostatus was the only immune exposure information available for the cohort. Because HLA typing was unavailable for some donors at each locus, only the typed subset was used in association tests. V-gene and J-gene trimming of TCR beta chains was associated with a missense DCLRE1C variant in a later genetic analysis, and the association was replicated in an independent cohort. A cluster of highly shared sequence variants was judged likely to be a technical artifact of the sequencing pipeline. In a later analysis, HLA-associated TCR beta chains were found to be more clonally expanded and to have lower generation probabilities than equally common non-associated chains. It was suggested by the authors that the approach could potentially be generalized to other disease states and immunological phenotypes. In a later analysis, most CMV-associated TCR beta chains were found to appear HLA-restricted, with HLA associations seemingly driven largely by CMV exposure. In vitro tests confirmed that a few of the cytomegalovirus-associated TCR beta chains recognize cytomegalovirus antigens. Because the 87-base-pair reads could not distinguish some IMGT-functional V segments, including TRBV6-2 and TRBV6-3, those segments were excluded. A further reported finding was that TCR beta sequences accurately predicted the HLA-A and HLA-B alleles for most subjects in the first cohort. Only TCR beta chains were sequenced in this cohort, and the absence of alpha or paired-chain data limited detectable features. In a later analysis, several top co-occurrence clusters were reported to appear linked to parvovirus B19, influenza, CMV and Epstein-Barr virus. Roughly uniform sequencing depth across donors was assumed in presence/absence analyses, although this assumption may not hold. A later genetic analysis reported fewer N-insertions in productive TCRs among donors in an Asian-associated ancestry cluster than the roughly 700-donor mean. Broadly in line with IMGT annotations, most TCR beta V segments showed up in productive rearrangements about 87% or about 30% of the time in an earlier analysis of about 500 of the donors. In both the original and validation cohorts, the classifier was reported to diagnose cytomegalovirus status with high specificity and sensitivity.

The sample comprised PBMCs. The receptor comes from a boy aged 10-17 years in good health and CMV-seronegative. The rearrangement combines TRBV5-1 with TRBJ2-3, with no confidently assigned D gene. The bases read TGCGCCAGCAGCTTGATCGAGAAAGCTAGCACAGATACGCAGTATTTT. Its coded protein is CASSLIEKASTDTQYF.